This TCR beta chain stems from a study of T-cell memory formation after mild COVID-19. Study background: TCR clustering was largely donor specific.

The CDR3 loop spans 15 amino acids. CDR1 SGDLS and CDR2 YYNGEE come from the germline V gene. With 3 bases clipped from V and 3 bases from J, the junction kept 6 bases outside the gene matches. This clonotype was observed a few times. TCRdb independently ran MiXCR on the 5' RACE reads; one entry per CDR3 protein. Among about 320,000 distinct CDR3 sequences listed, roughly an eighth were seen once. The sequenced sample was PBMCs or a T cell subset sorted from them (not recorded which). The chain is built from TRBV9 and TRBJ1-5; 7 positions match TRBD1. This TCR was sampled from a man aged 18 to 29 who had mild COVID-19 (a few samples of this study predate the infection). Cell type and time point are not known. The CDR3 coding sequence is TGTGCCAGCAGCGCCCAGGGACAGCTCAATCAGCCCCAGCATTTT. As protein: CASSAQGQLNQPQHF.